This T cell receptor (beta chain) appears in the sequencing data of a study of shared T cell receptors in the human thymus. Sequenced by immunoSEQ multiplex PCR; TCRdb stores in-frame clones only, minus some. The sample shows some 400,000 clones, over 90% of them seen only once. The CDR3 covers 16 residues. J gave up 4 bases and V 5 bases, and 8 bases lay outside the gene matches. The germline V gene has CDR1 MNHNY and CDR2 SVGAGI (reference sequence). V gene TRBV6-6 combines with J gene TRBJ2-3; 11 nucleotides match TRBD2. This clonotype was obtained from a human donor. The sequenced sample consisted of thymocytes. In nucleotides, the CDR3 is TGTGCCAGCAGTCCAAATACTAGCGGGAGACCAGATACGCAGTATTTT. Its translation: CASSPNTSGRPDTQYF.